In its sample, the clone carrying this T cell receptor (beta chain) was seen many times. Its antigen is as yet unknown. This entry is derived from a study of T cells after yellow fever vaccination. Study-level background: Fractions containing few cells were prepared with SMART-Seq v4 Ultra Low Input.

Whole-study findings and limits: Among all clonotypes, a small share was observed in both CD4 and CD8 compartments. In FACS-sorted repertoires, abundant clonotypes from the bulk population could appear as contaminants.

By 5'RACE template switching, TCR cDNA was produced, with a universal primer site and UMIs added in the process. TCRdb reprocessed the 5' RACE reads via MiXCR and lists one record per CDR3 protein. The table has roughly 50,000 distinct CDR3 sequences, 7% to 8.5% seen once; the top ten hold roughly 31%. The TCR comes from a man younger than 30 who received the YFV17D yellow fever vaccine. Sequences were derived from CD8+ T cells sorted from PBMCs, sampled around 14 days after the first yellow fever vaccination.

As DNA, the CDR3 is TGTGCCAGCAGCCACACTCGGACAGGGCTCGAAGATACGCAGTATTTT. Residues: CASSHTRTGLEDTQYF. The rearrangement joins TRBV11-2 to TRBJ2-3, with TRBD1 identical over 8 bases. V lost 5 bases and J lost 5; bases outside the gene matches: 12. Germline-derived CDR1 and CDR2 are SGHAT and FQNNGV. This CDR3 comprises 16 residues.